A selection of T cell receptor beta chains follows, all from one sample in a study of T cells in Graves' hyperthyroidism and ophthalmopathy. TCRdb passed the multiplex PCR reads through MiXCR, listing each CDR3 protein once. The sample contains 750,000 to 950,000 distinct CDR3 sequences, over 35% of which appear only once. Specimen: blood. Source of these receptors: a man aged 18 to 29 with Graves' hyperthyroidism. Both conserved end residues are trimmed from each CDR3. The order of the fields is V gene, J gene, CDR3 protein.

V gene: TRBV20-1; J gene: TRBJ2-2; CDR3 protein: SATSSGTNTGELF
V gene: TRBV19; J gene: TRBJ1-1; CDR3 protein: ASSITSKGAGTEAF
V gene: TRBV11-2; J gene: TRBJ2-6; CDR3 protein: ASSPGQGSFSGANVLT
V gene: TRBV20-1; J gene: TRBJ1-6; CDR3 protein: SAPYGQSSYNSPLH
V gene: TRBV5-5; J gene: TRBJ1-1; CDR3 protein: ASSGGTGGGTEAF
V gene: TRBV7-8; J gene: TRBJ2-7; CDR3 protein: ASSQGNRVEQY
V gene: TRBV20-1; J gene: TRBJ1-1; CDR3 protein: SARDRPNTEAF
V gene: TRBV5-5; J gene: TRBJ1-6; CDR3 protein: ASNAGVGSPLY
V gene: TRBV19; J gene: TRBJ1-1; CDR3 protein: ASSQPPVNTEAF
V gene: TRBV9; J gene: TRBJ1-2; CDR3 protein: ASRAPGGYT
V gene: TRBV7-9; J gene: TRBJ2-7; CDR3 protein: ASSLVGGQLAGGDEQY
V gene: TRBV9; J gene: TRBJ2-2; CDR3 protein: ASSYSSSWGNTGELF
V gene: TRBV7-9; J gene: TRBJ1-1; CDR3 protein: ASRGPRFDTEAF
V gene: TRBV7-9; J gene: TRBJ2-5; CDR3 protein: AWSVVRRQETQY
V gene: TRBV2; J gene: TRBJ2-7; CDR3 protein: ASSSTRPAEQY
V gene: TRBV9; J gene: TRBJ2-2; CDR3 protein: ASSGGGEGGELF
V gene: TRBV7-2; J gene: TRBJ1-6; CDR3 protein: ASSLSNGPYNSPLH
V gene: TRBV9; J gene: TRBJ1-1; CDR3 protein: ASRYQGRENTEAF
V gene: TRBV7-3; J gene: TRBJ2-3; CDR3 protein: ASSLRGGTDTQY
V gene: TRBV7-2; J gene: TRBJ1-1; CDR3 protein: ASSLALIGQARSTEAF
V gene: TRBV10-3; J gene: TRBJ1-5; CDR3 protein: AISTDSAQPQH
V gene: TRBV3-1; J gene: TRBJ1-5; CDR3 protein: ASSQDGSYQPQH
V gene: TRBV4-1; J gene: TRBJ1-1; CDR3 protein: ASSPWGGVDTEAF
V gene: TRBV20-1; J gene: TRBJ2-5; CDR3 protein: SRGDRGEETQY
V gene: TRBV29-1; J gene: TRBJ1-1; CDR3 protein: SASSGTGDTEAF
V gene: TRBV29-1; J gene: TRBJ2-7; CDR3 protein: SVVGTSGRTYEQY
V gene: TRBV20-1; J gene: TRBJ2-7; CDR3 protein: SASGTGPSYEQY
V gene: TRBV12-3/TRBV12-4; J gene: TRBJ1-1; CDR3 protein: ASRAAGTQTHKAF
V gene: TRBV6-6; J gene: TRBJ2-5; CDR3 protein: AARRRTQETQY
V gene: TRBV19; J gene: TRBJ1-1; CDR3 protein: ASSMGFVGQGPYTEAF
V gene: TRBV5-1; J gene: TRBJ1-4; CDR3 protein: ASCPGQGPNEKLF
V gene: TRBV15; J gene: TRBJ1-6; CDR3 protein: ATSRGPGNSPLH
V gene: TRBV9; J gene: TRBJ2-7; CDR3 protein: ASSPDRASSYEQY
V gene: TRBV12-3/TRBV12-4; J gene: TRBJ2-5; CDR3 protein: ASSGFSETQY
V gene: TRBV6-1; J gene: TRBJ2-2; CDR3 protein: ASKGLAGRWPGELF
V gene: TRBV15; J gene: TRBJ2-7; CDR3 protein: ATSRDRQGEGEQY
V gene: TRBV11-3; J gene: TRBJ1-2; CDR3 protein: ASSGEGDRGYT
V gene: TRBV4-3; J gene: TRBJ2-2; CDR3 protein: ASSWREEGELF
V gene: TRBV6-5; J gene: TRBJ2-7; CDR3 protein: ASSYGHFSEQY
V gene: TRBV9; J gene: TRBJ2-5; CDR3 protein: ASSHSGGQETQY
V gene: TRBV9; J gene: TRBJ1-1; CDR3 protein: ASSQAVPNTEAF
V gene: TRBV7-6; J gene: TRBJ1-1; CDR3 protein: ASSLVGGPTQGTEAF
V gene: TRBV5-5; J gene: TRBJ2-7; CDR3 protein: ASSLNRQQSYEQY
V gene: TRBV7-2; J gene: TRBJ2-7; CDR3 protein: ASSLGVGHIYEQY
V gene: TRBV20-1; J gene: TRBJ1-3; CDR3 protein: SAQQGLFENTIY
V gene: TRBV20-1; J gene: TRBJ1-1; CDR3 protein: SARQGQGYTEAF
V gene: TRBV5-5; J gene: TRBJ1-2; CDR3 protein: ASREGNHGYT
V gene: TRBV7-9; J gene: TRBJ1-3; CDR3 protein: ASSLFTSSGNTIY
V gene: TRBV13; J gene: TRBJ2-7; CDR3 protein: ASSHRTSNSYEQY
V gene: TRBV7-9; J gene: TRBJ2-3; CDR3 protein: ASSFGLADTQY
V gene: TRBV7-9; J gene: TRBJ2-7; CDR3 protein: ASSLDSTYEQY
V gene: TRBV5-1; J gene: TRBJ2-7; CDR3 protein: ASSLGNRSRYEQY
V gene: TRBV20-1; J gene: TRBJ2-7; CDR3 protein: SAVKSAEQY
V gene: TRBV7-9; J gene: TRBJ2-5; CDR3 protein: ASSFPQRGKETQY
V gene: TRBV7-8; J gene: TRBJ1-1; CDR3 protein: ASSGTGGMEAF